This TCR beta chain was profiled in a study of T cell changes during pregnancy in multiple sclerosis. The data were produced by immunoSEQ multiplex PCR, yet TCRdb's version contains in-frame clones alone and is incomplete. The sample carries some 25,000 clones, more than 75% recorded once. V lost 7 bases and J 8 bases, leaving 17 bases between the germline ends. This CDR3 has 14 residues. Germline values: CDR1 MNHNY, CDR2 SVGAGI (reference sequence). The gene calls are TRBV6-6 and TRBJ1-4, with D tentatively TRBD1 (6 bases). The sequence derives from a female donor in good health, enrolled as a control in a pregnancy study. The sequences come from CD4+ T cells from peripheral blood mononuclear cells, collected in the first trimester of pregnancy. The chain's CDR3 is CASIEWQGQEKLFF. The CDR3 DNA is TGTGCCAGCATCGAGTGGCAGGGGCAGGAAAAACTGTTTTTT.